The 32 T cell receptor beta chains presented below share a single source sample, sequenced in a study of OX40 agonist ivuxolimab in advanced cancers. Using immunoSEQ multiplex PCR, the repertoire was profiled, and TCRdb retains in-frame clones only, with some absent. The sample has 90,000 or so clones, approximately 87% seen once. The sample here was CD4+ or CD8+ T cells sorted from blood, taken in a trial of the OX40 agonist ivuxolimab. These receptors were taken from an adult with an advanced solid tumor such as melanoma, head and neck, liver or kidney cancer.

The chain has TRBV10-1 and TRBJ2-5, with a tentative D call TRBD2 (7 bases). The ends were cut back, 0 bases at V and 5 bases at J, with 13 bases in the middle. Germline V gene sequence: CDR1 WNHNN, CDR2 SYGVQD (reference sequence). The CDR3 spans 15 residues. CDR3 coding DNA: TGCGCCAGCAGTGAGTCGGGGGGGCGCAGGGAGACCCAGTACTTC. This sequence encodes CASSESGGRRETQYF.

The chain combines TRBV27 with TRBJ2-6; D uncertain. Looked up from germline, CDR1 is MNHEY and CDR2 is SMNVEV (reference sequence). The CDR3 contains 14 residues. The germline V and J ends were trimmed by 3 bases and 0 bases, with 3 bases remaining between them. The CDR3 sequence: CASSFLSGANVLTF. CDR3 nucleotides: TGTGCCAGCAGTTTCCTCTCTGGGGCCAACGTCCTGACTTTC.

This chain links TRBV10-2 with TRBJ1-2; 8 bases align to TRBD1. Unmatched junction bases numbered 4, after V lost 6 bases and J lost 4 bases. CDR1 is WSHSY, CDR2 SAAADI, per germline. The CDR3 covers 13 residues. Here the CDR3 DNA reads TGCGCCAGCAGGGGACAGGTGGTCTATGGCTACACCTTC. This codes for CASRGQVVYGYTF.

The chain joins TRBV19 to TRBJ1-5; D might be TRBD1 (5 bases). The CDR3 loop spans 13 amino acids. V was pared by 5 bases and J by 6 bases, with 11 bases between. Germline V lookup: CDR1 LNHDA, CDR2 SQIVND (reference sequence). The CDR3 protein is CASSFADSQPQHF. DNA for the CDR3: TGTGCCAGTAGTTTTGCTGACAGTCAGCCCCAGCATTTT.

This chain uses TRBV29-1 with TRBJ1-2; D uncertain. The germline V gene encodes CDR1 SQVTM and CDR2 ANQGSEA. The CDR3 extends over 12 amino acids. The CDR3 DNA reads as TGCCTAGTACGGGGTTCTAACTATGGCTACACCTTC. Translating gives CLVRGSNYGYTF.

The rearrangement links TRBV9 to TRBJ2-3; D not certain. Trimming removed 4 bases from V and 6 bases from J, with 9 bases in between. The CDR3 sequence is 12 residues long. CDR1 is SGDLS and CDR2 is YYNGEE in the germline V gene. DNA for the CDR3: TGTGCCAGCAGCCCGAGTATGGATACGCAGTATTTT. It encodes CASSPSMDTQYF.

This rearrangement joins TRBV27 to TRBJ2-3; 7 nucleotides line up with TRBD1. CDR3 length: 15 residues. The germline V gene has CDR1 MNHEY and CDR2 SMNVEV (reference sequence). The V and J ends lost 5 bases and 2 bases, in that order; junction bases with no gene match: 7. CDR3 protein: CASSLDRRDTDTQYF. The CDR3 DNA sequence: TGTGCCAGCAGTCTGGACAGGAGAGACACAGATACGCAGTATTTT.

The V gene is TRBV10-3, the J gene TRBJ2-2; D could derive from TRBD1 or TRBD2 (5 bases each). V gave up 0 bases and J gave up 5 bases, with 16 bases separating them. This CDR3 contains 17 residues. Germline V gene data show CDR1 as ENHRY and CDR2 as SYGVKD. The CDR3 is CAISESRAGSGTGELFF. The DNA of the CDR3 is TGTGCCATCAGTGAGTCGAGGGCAGGGTCAGGAACCGGGGAGCTGTTTTTT.

V gene TRBV1 combines with J gene TRBJ2-3; the DNA was not compared with TRBD2, the D call given in the table. TRBV1 is a recognized pseudogene. The CDR3 sequence is 18 residues long. The CDR3 loop is CTSSPTPPSGAFTDTQYF. CDR3 nucleotides: TGCACCAGCAGCCCGACTCCTCCTAGCGGAGCCTTCACAGATACGCAGTATTTT.

The chain has TRBV2 and TRBJ2-3, with TRBD1 matching 7 bases. This CDR3 has 12 residues. Germline CDR1 is SNHLY and CDR2 is FYNNEI. The J segment lost 2 bases and the V segment lost 8 bases, leaving 1 base of the junction unmatched. CDR3 DNA sequence: TGTGCCAGCGACAGGGTCACAGATACGCAGTATTTT. Amino acid sequence: CASDRVTDTQYF.

CDR3 in DNA: TGTGCCAGCAGCTTTTTTGGGGTGATGAACACCGGGGAGCTGTTTTTT. Translation gives CASSFFGVMNTGELFF. The chain combines TRBV5-8 with TRBJ2-2; D unresolved. From germline, CDR1 is SGHTS and CDR2 YDEGEE. This CDR3 region has 16 residues. Between the trimmed V and J ends, which lost 2 bases and 1 base, there was a span of 12 bases.

The chain couples TRBV5-8 to TRBJ2-3, with D hard to call. Trimming removed 2 bases at V and 4 bases at J, with 8 bases between. From germline, CDR1 is SGHTS and CDR2 YDEGEE. This CDR3 comprises 13 residues. This chain's CDR3 is CASSLSRADTQYF. The DNA of the CDR3 is TGTGCCAGCAGCTTAAGTAGGGCAGATACGCAGTATTTT.

This chain links TRBV21-1 with TRBJ1-4. TRBV21-1 is given as a pseudogene. This CDR3 contains 12 residues. This CDR3 is CASSKTGEKLFF. The CDR3 region has the DNA TGTGCCAGCAGCAAAACTGGCGAAAAACTGTTTTTT.

The chain carries TRBV27 and TRBJ2-7; D remains unclear. Trimming removed 3 bases from V and 0 bases from J, with 6 bases in between. The germline gives CDR1 MNHEY, CDR2 SMNVEV (reference sequence). The CDR3 is made up of 13 amino acids. CDR3 region: CASSFTNSYEQYF. CDR3 sequence (DNA): TGTGCCAGCAGTTTCACTAACTCCTACGAGCAGTACTTC.

About this clone itself: The junction does not match germline at one end; this may be a read error. The V call is TRBV7-2, the J call TRBJ2-3, with a weak D call TRBD2 (5 bases). The germline gives CDR1 SGHTA, CDR2 FQGNSA. The CDR3 is 14 amino acids. CDR3 amino acids: CASSLAPATDTQYF. DNA for the CDR3: TGTGCCAGCAGCCTAGCCCCTGCGACAGATACGCAGTATTTT.

The J gene is TRBJ1-1, the V gene TRBV6-1; tentative D call: TRBD1 (5 bases). This CDR3 spans 15 amino acids. V lost 3 bases and J 5 bases, leaving 16 bases between the germline ends. Germline-derived CDR1 and CDR2 are MNHNS and SASEGT. CDR3 in DNA: TGTGCCAGCAGTGAGATCAGGGTAAGAGCAACTGAAGCTTTCTTT. Encoded protein: CASSEIRVRATEAFF.

This clone has a single count. V gene TRBV29-1 combines with J gene TRBJ1-3; D gene uncertain. Germline CDR1 is SQVTM and CDR2 is ANQGSEA. The CDR3 contains 13 residues. The ends were cut back, 6 bases at V and 4 bases at J, with 13 bases in the middle. The CDR3 sequence: CSVQLDGGNTIYF. The CDR3, as DNA: TGCAGCGTCCAACTGGACGGCGGAAACACCATATATTTT.

This chain connects TRBV14 to TRBJ2-3, with unresolved D. The CDR3 is 11 residues long. The germline V and J ends were trimmed by 3 bases and 6 bases, with 4 bases remaining between them. Per germline, CDR1 SGHDN and CDR2 FVKESK. This CDR3 reads CASSQVDTQYF. For the CDR3, the DNA is TGTGCCAGCAGCCAGGTTGATACGCAGTATTTT.

The chain uses TRBV5-6 and TRBJ2-3, with D possibly TRBD2 on 6 matching bases. With 9 bases removed from V and 0 bases from J, the gap between germline ends came to 14 bases. This CDR3 contains 14 residues. Germline V gene data show CDR1 as SGHDT and CDR2 as YYEEEE. CDR3 DNA: TGTGCCACCCGGGAGAGGGAGAGCACAGATACGCAGTATTTT. It specifies CATRERESTDTQYF. Combining the CDR3 with reference TRBV5-6 and TRBJ2-3 gives the whole variable domain DAGVTQSPTHLIKTRGQQVTLRCSPKSGHDTVSWYQQALGQGPQFIFQYYEEEERQRGNFPDRFSGHQFPNYSSELNVNALLLGDSALYLCATRERESTDTQYFGPGTRLTVL.

The V gene is TRBV11-2, the J gene TRBJ2-5; a possible D gene is TRBD2 (5 bases). The J call may be incorrect, as the DNA end agrees better with TRBJ2-7. The CDR3 consists of 14 residues. Germline CDR1 reads SGHAT; CDR2 reads FQNNGV. CDR3 amino acids: CASSLAGSPYEQYF. The CDR3, as DNA: TGTGCCAGCAGCTTGGCGGGCTCTCCCTACGAGCAGTACTTC.

In this sample, this clone turned up once. The chain uses TRBV9 and TRBJ1-2; D gene uncertain. The CDR3 is 13 amino acids. The V end was cut by 0 bases, the J end by 3 bases, with 6 bases between. CDR1 and CDR2 from the germline V gene are SGDLS and YYNGEE. CDR3 protein: CASSVAIDYGYTF. The DNA of the CDR3 is TGTGCCAGCAGCGTAGCGATAGACTATGGCTACACCTTC.

This chain joins TRBV11-2 and TRBJ2-7, with D perhaps assigned TRBD1 or TRBD2 (5 bases each). The CDR3 spans 15 residues. Trimming removed 1 base from V and 3 bases from J, with 13 bases in between. Looked up from germline, CDR1 is SGHAT and CDR2 is FQNNGV. The CDR3 region has the DNA TGTGCCAGCAGCTTAGCCCGCGACAGCGGCTACGAGCAGTACTTC. Translating gives CASSLARDSGYEQYF.

This clone was counted once. The rearrangement joins TRBV11-2 to TRBJ1-1; TRBD1 is a possible D gene (5 bases). The germline V and J ends were trimmed by 0 bases and 11 bases, with 19 bases remaining between them. Germline CDR1 and CDR2: SGHAT and FQNNGV. CDR3 length: 15 amino acids. This chain's CDR3 is CASSLEFPGRAGAFF. CDR3 bases: TGTGCCAGCAGCTTAGAGTTTCCAGGGCGGGCAGGGGCTTTCTTT.

CDR3 loop: CASSPRQGTGELFF. DNA for the CDR3: TGTGCCAGCAGCCCCCGACAGGGAACCGGGGAGCTGTTTTTT. The chain joins TRBV11-3 to TRBJ2-2; 7 bases are shared with TRBD1. The trim removed 5 bases at V and 5 bases at J, leaving 5 bases unmatched. Germline V gene lookup returns CDR1 SGHNT and CDR2 YENEEA. This CDR3 spans 14 amino acids.

The chain recombines TRBV7-9 with TRBJ1-1, with unresolved D. CDR3 size: 14 residues. V was cut by 0 bases and J by 3 bases, with 8 bases left in between. Germline V gene lookup returns CDR1 SEHNR and CDR2 FQNEAQ (reference sequence). The CDR3 DNA is TGTGCCAGCAGCTTAGCGCGGGAGGACACTGAAGCTTTCTTT. Its protein product is CASSLAREDTEAFF. The whole variable domain, remainder taken from reference TRBV7-9 and TRBJ1-1, is DTGVSQNPRHKITKRGQNVTFRCDPISEHNRLYWYRQTLGQGPEFLTYFQNEAQLEKSRLLSDRFSAERPKGSFSTLEIQRTEQGDSAMYLCASSLAREDTEAFFGQGTRLTVV.

The chain combines TRBV11-2 with TRBJ1-2; the D is unclear. The germline gives CDR1 SGHAT, CDR2 FQNNGV. CDR3 length equals 13 residues. The V and J ends lost 0 bases and 3 bases respectively, with 5 bases between them. DNA of the CDR3: TGTGCCAGCAGCTTAGAGGAGGACTATGGCTACACCTTC. Its translation is CASSLEEDYGYTF.

The V call is TRBV12-5, the J call TRBJ2-7, with 9 bases that match TRBD1. Germline V gene data show CDR1 as LGHNT and CDR2 as FRNRAP. This CDR3 contains 15 residues. Unmatched junction bases numbered 4, after V lost 1 base and J lost 3 bases. For the CDR3, the DNA is TGTGCTAGTGGTTTGGCCGGGACAGGGTACTACGAGCAGTACTTC. It is translated as CASGLAGTGYYEQYF. The variable domain in full, completed from reference TRBV12-5 and TRBJ2-7, reads DARVTQTPRHKVTEMGQEVTMRCQPILGHNTVFWYRQTMMQGLELLAYFRNRAPLDDSGMPKDRFSAEMPDATLATLKIQPSEPRDSAVYFCASGLAGTGYYEQYFGPGTRLTVT.

This clone was detected only a few times. The chain couples TRBV10-3 to TRBJ1-1, with TRBD1 as a possible D gene (6 bases). In germline, CDR1 is ENHRY, CDR2 SYGVKD. The CDR3 totals 12 residues. The ends were cut back, 3 bases at V and 8 bases at J, with 10 bases in the middle. The CDR3 sequence is CAISEGQGEAFF. The CDR3 nucleotides read TGTGCCATCAGTGAAGGGCAGGGGGAAGCTTTCTTT.

This sequence joins TRBV7-9 and TRBJ1-2; D not certain. CDR3 size: 14 residues. V gave up 1 base and J gave up 1 base, with 7 bases separating them. CDR1 and CDR2 (germline): SEHNR, FQNEAQ (reference sequence). The CDR3 region has the DNA TGTGCCAGCAGCTTAGATGGGGTTAACTATGGCTACACCTTC. This gives the protein CASSLDGVNYGYTF.

This chain joins TRBV5-1 and TRBJ2-5; 10 bases map to TRBD2. CDR3 length: 17 residues. Trimming cost V 4 bases and J 5 bases; bases outside gene matches: 14. The germline CDR1 and CDR2 sequences are SGHRS and YFSETQ. The CDR3, as DNA: TGCGCCAGCAGCGCGAGCGTTAGAGCGGGGGGGGCGGAGACCCAGTACTTC. Amino acid sequence: CASSASVRAGGAETQYF.

The rearrangement uses TRBV5-1 and TRBJ2-1; 8 bases fit TRBD1. The CDR3 has 16 amino acids. V gave up 3 bases and J gave up 6 bases; unmatched junction bases: 11. Germline CDR1 is SGHRS and CDR2 is YFSETQ. CDR3 region: CASSSRGQGGGNEQFF. CDR3 bases: TGCGCCAGCAGCTCGCGAGGACAGGGAGGCGGCAATGAGCAGTTCTTC.

Details on this clone: Additional DNA sequences in this sample encode the identical CDR3. The chain recombines TRBV6-5 with TRBJ1-6, with D perhaps matching TRBD1 (5 bases). Germline V lookup: CDR1 MNHEY, CDR2 SVGAGI. The V and J ends lost 0 bases and 6 bases respectively, with 9 bases between them. The CDR3 runs 15 residues. The CDR3 nucleotides are TGTGCCAGCAGTTACTCGACGGGGGGTAATTCACCCCTCCACTTT. This sequence encodes CASSYSTGGNSPLHF.